The 15 T cell receptor beta chains given below trace back to one sample, sequenced in a study of Ad26.COV2.S vaccination and SARS-CoV-2 variants. TCRdb keeps only in-frame clones here, not all; method: immunoSEQ multiplex PCR. This table has about 140,000 clones, more than 80% appearing once. The sequencing used peripheral blood, collected after recovery from COVID-19. These receptor sequences come from a human donor who had recovered from COVID-19.

The chain carries TRBV28 and TRBJ1-4; the match to TRBD1 covers 7 bases. V lost 5 bases and J lost 8; bases outside the gene matches: 14. Germline V lookup: CDR1 MDHEN, CDR2 SYDVKM. CDR3 size: 16 residues. The CDR3 protein is CASSPPGQPKREKLFF. In nucleotides, the CDR3 is TGTGCCAGCAGTCCCCCGGGACAGCCTAAAAGGGAAAAACTGTTTTTT.

The DNA of the CDR3 is TGTGCCAGCAGTTTAAAAAGGAGGGGGGATCAGCCCCAGCATTTT. Encoded protein: CASSLKRRGDQPQHF. The chain joins TRBV6-2 or TRBV6-3 to TRBJ1-5; D might be TRBD1 (6 bases). The germline V gene encodes CDR1 MNHEY and CDR2 SVGEGT. V was clipped by 4 bases and J by 5 bases, with 15 bases between them. The CDR3 covers 15 residues.

A single count supports this clone. This sequence joins TRBV11-2 and TRBJ2-7; no definite D call. The V and J ends lost 1 base and 2 bases respectively, with 6 bases between them. Germline V gene data show CDR1 as SGHAT and CDR2 as FQNNGV. The length of the CDR3 is 13 residues. In DNA form, the CDR3 reads TGTGCCAGCAGCTTAGGGGTGGCCTACGAGCAGTACTTC. It codes for CASSLGVAYEQYF.

J is TRBJ2-7 and V is TRBV6-5, with TRBD1 as a possible D gene (5 bases). Trimming took off 6 bases at V and 2 bases at J, with 11 bases between the two ends. This CDR3 region has 13 residues. Germline V lookup: CDR1 MNHEY, CDR2 SVGAGI. The CDR3 DNA sequence: TGTGCCAGCAGGTTAGACAGCCCCTACGAGCAGTACTTC. Translated: CASRLDSPYEQYF.

This clone was detected a few times. The CDR3 DNA reads TGCAGCGTTCGATCGGGTCGGGAAAAACTGTTTTTT. It yields the protein CSVRSGREKLFF. The J gene is TRBJ1-4, the V gene TRBV29-1, with D unresolved. This CDR3 has 12 amino acids. Trimming stripped 5 bases from V and 8 bases from J, with 12 bases between. Germline CDR1 and CDR2: SQVTM and ANQGSEA.

The chain recombines TRBV12-2 with TRBJ1-1; TRBD1, as called in the table, went unchecked against the DNA. TRBV12-2 is a recognized pseudogene. CDR3 size: 13 residues. The CDR3 is CASRLQSNTEAFF. CDR3 sequence (DNA): TGTGCAAGTCGCTTACAATCGAACACTGAAGCTTTCTTT.

The chain joins TRBV7-9 to TRBJ2-5; D not resolved. Germline lookup yields CDR1 SEHNR and CDR2 FQNEAQ (reference sequence). Trimming cost V 3 bases and J 4 bases, with 12 bases left between them. The CDR3 is made up of 14 amino acids. The CDR3 nucleotides read TGTGCCAGCAGCTTTTCCAACTTAGGAGAGACCCAGTACTTC. Its protein product is CASSFSNLGETQYF.

V and J are TRBV2 and TRBJ1-5, with TRBD1 identical over 7 bases. The CDR3 length is 15 residues. In germline, CDR1 is SNHLY, CDR2 FYNNEI. Unmatched junction bases numbered 11, after V lost 6 bases and J lost 6 bases. The CDR3 loop is CASSSDRAPRQPQHF. Here the CDR3 DNA reads TGTGCCAGCAGCTCTGACAGGGCCCCGCGTCAGCCCCAGCATTTT. The entire variable domain, with the rest obtained from reference TRBV2 and TRBJ1-5, is as follows: EPEVTQTPSHQVTQMGQEVILRCVPISNHLYFYWYRQILGQKVEFLVSFYNNEISEKSEIFDDQFSVERPDGSNFTLKIRSTKLEDSAMYFCASSSDRAPRQPQHFGDGTRLSIL.

This chain links TRBV28 with TRBJ2-7; 12 bases line up with TRBD2. V lost 6 bases, J lost 2 bases, and 5 bases stayed unmatched. The CDR3 contains 15 residues. CDR1 is MDHEN and CDR2 is SYDVKM in the germline V gene. CDR3 loop: CASSPTSGGAYEQYF. The CDR3 DNA follows: TGTGCCAGCAGCCCGACTAGCGGGGGAGCCTACGAGCAGTACTTC.

This clone was recorded a few times. The rearrangement uses TRBV27 and TRBJ2-7; no firm D call. The CDR3 loop spans 11 amino acids. Germline V gene lookup returns CDR1 MNHEY and CDR2 SMNVEV (reference sequence). V was trimmed by 4 bases and J by 0 bases, leaving 1 base between them. This CDR3 is CASSYSYEQYF. In DNA, the CDR3 is TGTGCCAGCAGTTACTCCTACGAGCAGTACTTC.

The V and J genes are TRBV11-2 and TRBJ2-7; D is unresolved. Germline lookup yields CDR1 SGHAT and CDR2 FQNNGV. The CDR3 runs to 15 residues. Between the trimmed V and J ends, which lost 1 base and 6 bases, there was a span of 16 bases. The CDR3 protein is CASSLAAGSWGEQYF. The CDR3 DNA follows: TGTGCCAGCAGCTTAGCAGCTGGTTCATGGGGCGAGCAGTACTTC.

The chain has TRBV18 and TRBJ2-1; 12 bases match TRBD2. This CDR3 region has 18 residues. V lost 3 bases, J lost 0 bases, and 6 bases stayed unmatched. Germline V CDR1 and CDR2: KGHSH, LQKENI. The CDR3 reads CASSPRTSGKASYNEQFF. The CDR3 DNA follows: TGTGCCAGCTCACCTCGGACTAGCGGGAAAGCCTCCTACAATGAGCAGTTCTTC.

J is TRBJ2-7 and V is TRBV2; TRBD1 aligns across 9 bases. Germline V gene lookup returns CDR1 SNHLY and CDR2 FYNNEI. This CDR3 region has 13 residues. V shed 8 bases, J shed 2 bases, and the junction held 4 bases outside the gene matches. The CDR3 DNA sequence: TGTGCCAGCGGGGGACAGGGTGCCTACGAGCAGTACTTC. Translating it yields CASGGQGAYEQYF.

This chain links TRBV24-1 with TRBJ1-5; TRBD1 might be the D (6 bases). This CDR3 has 14 residues. Trimming pared 5 bases from V and 3 bases from J, leaving 10 bases between. CDR1 is KGHDR and CDR2 is SFDVKD in the germline V gene. The CDR3 DNA follows: TGTGCCACCAGTGCTAACAGGGACAATCAGCCCCAGCATTTT. It encodes CATSANRDNQPQHF.

This chain connects TRBV15 to TRBJ2-7; TRBD1 agrees at 7 bases. The CDR3 extends over 15 amino acids. V trimming: 0 bases; J trimming: 0 bases; junction bases outside the gene matches: 2. Germline V gene sequence: CDR1 LNHNV, CDR2 YYDKDF (reference sequence). The CDR3 here is CATSRDKGASYEQYF. The CDR3, as DNA: TGTGCCACCAGCAGAGATAAGGGGGCCTCCTACGAGCAGTACTTC.